These T cell receptor beta chains were read from a single sample in a study of OX40 agonist ivuxolimab in advanced cancers. The assay was immunoSEQ multiplex PCR, and TCRdb's table has in-frame clones only and misses some. The sample carries roughly 25,000 clones, around 80% recorded once. Source: CD4+ or CD8+ T cells sorted from blood, taken in a trial of the OX40 agonist ivuxolimab. The receptors come from an adult with an advanced solid tumor such as melanoma, head and neck, liver or kidney cancer. CDR3s include the opening cysteine and the closing phenylalanine or tryptophan. D genes are given only for firm matches. The size field is filled for only some rows; it gives once, few, many or a size class.

D	size	J	V	CDR3	DNA
.	.	TRBJ1-2	TRBV28	CASSDFIDGYTF	TGTGCCAGCTCGGACTTTATAGATGGCTACACCTTC
TRBD1	.	TRBJ1-2	TRBV11-1	CASSARTGWDYGYTF	TGTGCCAGCAGCGCGAGGACAGGGTGGGACTATGGCTACACCTTC
.	.	TRBJ2-2	TRBV11-2	CASSPRLNTGELFF	TGTGCCAGCAGCCCGCGACTGAACACCGGGGAGCTGTTTTTT
.	.	TRBJ2-1	TRBV2	CASSSVKVF	TGTGCCAGCAGTAGCGTGAAGGTCTTC
.	few	TRBJ2-1	TRBV4-1	CASSQEGNEQFF	TGCGCCAGCAGCCAAGAGGGGAATGAGCAGTTCTTC
.	.	TRBJ2-2	TRBV18	CASSPLDSTGELFF	TGTGCCAGCTCACCACTAGACAGCACCGGGGAGCTGTTTTTT
TRBD2	.	TRBJ2-1	TRBV7-2	CASQGLAGVLHEQFF	TGTGCCAGCCAGGGACTAGCGGGGGTTTTGCATGAGCAGTTCTTC
.	.	TRBJ1-4	TRBV4-1	CASSQDSPRANEKLFF	TGCGCCAGCAGCCAAGATAGTCCCCGAGCTAATGAAAAACTGTTTTTT
TRBD2	few	TRBJ2-7	TRBV5-1	CASSWTLAGGSYEQYF	TGCGCCAGCAGCTGGACACTAGCGGGAGGGAGTTACGAGCAGTACTTC
TRBD2	.	TRBJ2-2	TRBV19	CASSIFPGLETGELFF	TGTGCCAGTAGTATCTTTCCGGGACTAGAGACAGGGGAGCTGTTTTTT
.	.	TRBJ1-5	TRBV4-3	CASSLLIGQNQPQHF	TGCGCCAGCAGCCTGCTCATCGGACAGAATCAGCCCCAGCATTTT
TRBD1	.	TRBJ1-3	TRBV10-3	CAISDLTGGNTIYF	TGTGCCATCAGTGACCTGACAGGGGGAAACACCATATATTTT
.	.	TRBJ2-1	TRBV5-1	CASRPHYNEQFF	TGCGCCAGCAGACCTCACTACAATGAGCAGTTCTTC
.	.	TRBJ1-5	TRBV7-8	CASSLKRAEYSNQPQHF	TGTGCCAGCAGCTTAAAAAGGGCAGAATATAGCAATCAGCCCCAGCATTTT
.	.	TRBJ2-7	TRBV18	CASSPVRTDSYEQYF	TGTGCCAGCTCACCGGTACGGACAGACTCTTACGAGCAGTACTTC
TRBD1	.	TRBJ1-2	TRBV7-2	CASSVDRASNGYTF	TGTGCCAGCAGCGTAGACAGGGCCAGTAACGGCTACACCTTC
TRBD2	.	TRBJ2-1	TRBV6-1	CASGLQVGGMDEQFF	TGTGCCAGCGGACTTCAGGTGGGGGGGATGGATGAGCAGTTCTTC
.	few	TRBJ2-7	TRBV27	CATEGKQYF	TGTGCCACAGAGGGTAAGCAGTACTTC
.	.	TRBJ1-4	TRBV9	CASSVGLGTNEKLFF	TGTGCCAGCAGCGTAGGATTGGGGACTAATGAAAAACTGTTTTTT
TRBD2	.	TRBJ2-1	TRBV29-1	CSVGRLTMREGRGDEQFF	TGCAGCGTTGGGCGGCTCACCATGCGGGAGGGCCGAGGTGATGAGCAGTTCTTC
.	.	TRBJ1-5	TRBV19	CASSSDRWTGQPQHF	TGTGCCAGTTCCTCCGACAGGTGGACCGGTCAGCCCCAGCATTTT
TRBD1	.	TRBJ1-4	TRBV5-6	CASSLPSPRTGVNEKLFF	TGTGCCAGCAGCTTGCCCAGCCCCAGGACAGGTGTAAATGAAAAACTGTTTTTT
.	.	TRBJ1-4	TRBV2	CASGVGGDNEKLFF	TGTGCCAGCGGGGTTGGGGGTGATAATGAAAAACTGTTTTTT
.	.	TRBJ1-3	TRBV7-9	CASSLETVPSGNTIYF	TGTGCCAGCAGCTTAGAGACAGTCCCCTCTGGAAACACCATATATTTT
TRBD1	.	TRBJ1-4	TRBV29-1	CSTMTGAGEKLFF	TGCAGCACGATGACAGGGGCCGGGGAAAAACTGTTTTTT
TRBD2	.	TRBJ2-1	TRBV7-3	CASSLTGREGYNEQFF	TGTGCCAGCAGCTTAACGGGGCGGGAGGGTTACAATGAGCAGTTCTTC